The subject of this entry is one TCR beta chain. The source of the sample is a study of blood T cell repertoires in COVID-19. Germline CDR1 and CDR2: LNHDA and SQIVND (reference sequence). V lost 4 bases, J lost 0 bases, and 16 bases lay in between. The CDR3 length is 17 residues. As handled by the study authors: Quantification of nucleated cells was approximated via reference gene primer amplification. Clones were sequenced by immunoSEQ multiplex PCR, and TCRdb holds only the in-frame ones, with some missing. Clonal size and the V and J genes are those of that table, whereas D and trimming came from the DNA. The sample lists about 300,000 clones, approximately 90% occurring once. Enrollees, about 18 to 90 years old, lived in fewer than 25 US areas.

The chain is built from TRBV19 and TRBJ2-1; D is perhaps TRBD1 (7 bases). The specimen was PBMCs or T cells enriched from blood (not recorded which). The sequence came from a woman in her twenties or thirties who had recovered from COVID-19. In nucleotides, the CDR3 is TGTGCCAGTAGTAGGAGGGGGCAGGGAAGCTCCTACAATGAGCAGTTCTTC. Amino acid sequence: CASSRRGQGSSYNEQFF.